The 30 T cell receptor beta chains in this list originate from one sample, sequenced in a study of blood T cell repertoires in COVID-19. This table comes from immunoSEQ multiplex PCR, and its TCRdb copy is limited to in-frame clones, with some not included. The sample lists tens of thousands of clones, 90% seen once, with around 0.97% in the top ten. Input material: peripheral blood. These TCRs come from a woman between 45 and 60 years old in a cohort sampled during active COVID-19.

This clone was seen only once. The chain joins TRBV19 to TRBJ2-7; the match to TRBD1 covers 8 bases. Germline CDR1 is LNHDA and CDR2 is SQIVND (reference sequence). V lost 5 bases to trimming and J lost 3 bases; unmatched junction nucleotides: 3. The CDR3 is made up of 13 amino acids. The CDR3 nucleotides read TGTGCCAGTAGTTATACAGGGGGCTACGAGCAGTACTTC. Residues: CASSYTGGYEQYF. The full variable domain, rest sourced from reference TRBV19 and TRBJ2-7, is DGGITQSPKYLFRKEGQNVTLSCEQNLNHDAMYWYRQDPGQGLRLIYYSQIVNDFQKGDIAEGYSVSREKKESFPLTVTSAQKNPTAFYLCASSYTGGYEQYFGPGTRLTVT.

V usage is TRBV28 and J usage is TRBJ2-5; 14 nucleotides match TRBD2. Germline CDR1 reads MDHEN; CDR2 reads SYDVKM. The CDR3 is 15 amino acids. Trimming cost V 6 bases and J 4 bases; bases outside gene matches: 4. CDR3 protein: CASRPGLAGVETQYF. The CDR3 nucleotides are TGTGCCAGCAGACCGGGACTAGCGGGGGTAGAGACCCAGTACTTC.

On this clone itself: Other DNA sequences within the sample encode an identical CDR3. This chain connects TRBV27 to TRBJ2-2, with D perhaps TRBD2 (6 bases). This CDR3 contains 15 residues. Germline V gives CDR1 MNHEY, CDR2 SMNVEV (reference sequence). The V and J ends lost 0 bases and 1 base respectively, with 6 bases between them. CDR3 in amino acids: CASSLSGRNTGELFF. DNA for the CDR3: TGTGCCAGCAGTTTATCCGGGAGGAACACCGGGGAGCTGTTTTTT.

The chain employs TRBV3-1 (or the pseudogene TRBV3-2) and TRBJ2-7; perhaps TRBD1 as D (6 bases). The CDR3 totals 13 residues. The germline V gene has CDR1 LGHDT and CDR2 YNNKEL (reference sequence). V was shortened by 4 bases and J by 7 bases, with 14 bases between the two germline ends. The CDR3 DNA reads TGTGCCAGCAGCCGCCGACAGGCCAATGAGCAGTACTTC. As protein: CASSRRQANEQYF.

The gene calls are TRBV11-2 and TRBJ2-3; D is perhaps TRBD2 (6 bases). Trimming took 1 base from V and 0 from J, leaving 17 bases between them. CDR1 is SGHAT and CDR2 is FQNNGV in the germline V gene. The CDR3 runs 18 residues. The CDR3 coding sequence is TGTGCCAGCAGCTTAGTAGAGCGGGTCAGTCTGAGCACAGATACGCAGTATTTT. Translating gives CASSLVERVSLSTDTQYF.

V usage is TRBV9 and J usage is TRBJ2-2; the D gene is possibly TRBD2 (5 bases). The CDR3 runs 14 residues. Trimming stripped 4 bases from V and 1 base from J, with 8 bases between. Looked up from germline, CDR1 is SGDLS and CDR2 is YYNGEE. As DNA, the CDR3 is TGTGCCAGCAGCCTGGGGAGGAACACCGGGGAGCTGTTTTTT. It encodes CASSLGRNTGELFF.

This chain links TRBV2 with TRBJ2-4; D might be TRBD2 (5 bases). This CDR3 region has 15 residues. The V gene's germline CDR1 is SNHLY and CDR2 FYNNEI. V dropped 6 bases and J dropped 0 bases, with 12 bases sitting between them. The CDR3 loop is CASRDHEGAKNIQYF. As DNA, the CDR3 is TGTGCCAGCAGAGACCACGAGGGAGCCAAAAACATTCAGTACTTC.

This clone was observed once. The chain is built from TRBV15 and TRBJ1-2; 8 nucleotides agree with TRBD1. After removal of 1 base from V and 6 bases from J, the junction contained 4 bases not matched to a gene. Per germline, CDR1 LNHNV and CDR2 YYDKDF (reference sequence). The CDR3 is made up of 14 amino acids. As DNA, the CDR3 is TGTGCCACCAGCAGAGTACAGGGGGGCCATGGCTACACCTTC. Protein product: CATSRVQGGHGYTF.

The chain has TRBV9 and TRBJ2-1; 7 bases map to TRBD2. V trimming: 4 bases; J trimming: 0 bases; junction bases outside the gene matches: 7. This CDR3 has 16 residues. Germline lookup yields CDR1 SGDLS and CDR2 YYNGEE. This CDR3 reads CASSPLGGSSYNEQFF. The CDR3 DNA sequence: TGTGCCAGCAGCCCTCTGGGGGGGAGCTCCTACAATGAGCAGTTCTTC.

The gene calls are TRBV9 and TRBJ2-7; 7 bases align to TRBD1. CDR1 and CDR2 (germline): SGDLS, YYNGEE. CDR3 length: 14 amino acids. The V and J ends lost 3 bases and 0 bases, in that order; junction bases with no gene match: 3. CDR3 in DNA: TGTGCCAGCAGCGCGGGACAGTTCTCCTACGAGCAGTACTTC. Its protein is CASSAGQFSYEQYF.

This chain joins TRBV6-5 and TRBJ1-1; TRBD1 is a possible D gene (5 bases). Germline values: CDR1 MNHEY, CDR2 SVGAGI. V was clipped by 6 bases and J by 5 bases, with 16 bases between them. The CDR3 is made up of 14 amino acids. In DNA form, the CDR3 reads TGTGCCAGCAGCGCGGGGGGGGTTCGGACTGAAGCTTTCTTT. As protein: CASSAGGVRTEAFF.

The chain has TRBV3-1 (or the pseudogene TRBV3-2) and TRBJ2-1, with a possible D match to TRBD1 (5 bases). Germline loops: CDR1 LGHDT, CDR2 YNNKEL (reference sequence). This CDR3 has 13 residues. Trimming left V 4 bases short and J 10 bases short, with 14 bases between. In DNA form, the CDR3 reads TGTGCCAGCAGCCGTTCTGGGGCGAACGAGCAGTTCTTC. Protein sequence: CASSRSGANEQFF.

This chain joins TRBV15 and TRBJ1-6; weak D call: TRBD1 (6 bases). In germline, CDR1 is LNHNV, CDR2 YYDKDF (reference sequence). Trimming took off 3 bases at V and 10 bases at J, with 10 bases between the two ends. The CDR3 sequence is 13 residues long. CDR3 residues: CATSRDRQSPLHF. The CDR3 region has the DNA TGTGCCACCAGCAGGGACAGACAATCACCCCTCCACTTT.

Only one count was recorded for this clone. The rearrangement joins TRBV28 to TRBJ1-2; TRBD1 agrees at 10 bases. Germline values: CDR1 MDHEN, CDR2 SYDVKM. The CDR3 has 14 residues. V shed 3 bases, J shed 4 bases, and the junction held 2 bases outside the gene matches. CDR3 sequence: CASSFGTGAYGYTF. The DNA for the CDR3 is TGTGCCAGCAGTTTCGGGACAGGGGCCTATGGCTACACCTTC.

This clone was found a few times. The CDR3 is CASSYRGDTQYF. CDR3 DNA: TGTGCCAGCAGCTACCGCGGGGATACGCAGTATTTT. The J gene is TRBJ2-3, the V gene TRBV5-4; D might be TRBD2 (5 bases). CDR1 is SGHNT, CDR2 YYREEE, per germline (reference sequence). The CDR3 contains 12 residues. Trimming cost V 3 bases and J 6 bases, with 8 bases left between them.

This chain joins TRBV13 and TRBJ1-1, with a possible D match to TRBD1 (6 bases). This CDR3 is 15 amino acids long. CDR1 is PRHDT, CDR2 FYEKMQ, per germline (reference sequence). V lost 6 bases, J lost 1 base, and 15 bases lay in between. The CDR3 DNA sequence: TGTGCCAGCAGTTTTAAAACGACAGGGAACACTGAAGCTTTCTTT. Amino acid sequence: CASSFKTTGNTEAFF.

This chain connects TRBV5-4 to TRBJ2-1; 7 nucleotides agree with TRBD2. After removal of 3 bases from V and 6 bases from J, the junction contained 6 bases not matched to a gene. Germline loops: CDR1 SGHNT, CDR2 YYREEE (reference sequence). CDR3 length: 14 residues. For the CDR3, the DNA is TGTGCCAGCAGCTCCAGCGGGAAGGTCAATGAGCAGTTCTTC. It encodes CASSSSGKVNEQFF.

The chain recombines TRBV5-6 with TRBJ1-6; the D gene is possibly TRBD1 (5 bases). The CDR3 contains 13 residues. The germline V gene encodes CDR1 SGHDT and CDR2 YYEEEE. V lost 4 bases and J 7 bases, leaving 9 bases between the germline ends. The CDR3 DNA reads TGTGCCAGCAGCCTAACAGGAAATTCACCCCTCCACTTT. Translated, it gives CASSLTGNSPLHF. The full variable domain, rest sourced from reference TRBV5-6 and TRBJ1-6, is DAGVTQSPTHLIKTRGQQVTLRCSPKSGHDTVSWYQQALGQGPQFIFQYYEEEERQRGNFPDRFSGHQFPNYSSELNVNALLLGDSALYLCASSLTGNSPLHFGNGTRLTVT.

V usage is TRBV3-1 (or the pseudogene TRBV3-2) and J usage is TRBJ2-7; 7 nucleotides match TRBD2. Unmatched junction bases numbered 8, after V lost 5 bases and J lost 7 bases. Per germline, CDR1 LGHDT and CDR2 YNNKEL (reference sequence). The CDR3 is 13 residues long. The CDR3 loop is CASSVDWGGEQYF. CDR3 coding DNA: TGTGCCAGCAGCGTTGACTGGGGGGGAGAGCAGTACTTC.

The sample holds one count of this clone. The gene calls are TRBV28 and TRBJ1-1, with D perhaps matching TRBD1 (6 bases). The germline V gene has CDR1 MDHEN and CDR2 SYDVKM. The CDR3 extends over 12 amino acids. V was shortened by 7 bases and J by 2 bases, with 8 bases between the two germline ends. The DNA of the CDR3 is TGTGCCAGCATGGGGGCAAACACTGAAGCTTTCTTT. Translation gives CASMGANTEAFF.

The chain has TRBV6-2 or TRBV6-3 and TRBJ2-7; 7 bases agree with TRBD1. CDR1 is MNHEY and CDR2 is SVGEGT in the germline V gene. CDR3 length: 16 residues. V shed 6 bases and J 4 bases; nucleotides not matched to a gene: 15. This chain's CDR3 is CASSHPNRGPAYEQYF. CDR3 DNA: TGTGCCAGCAGCCATCCAAACAGGGGTCCGGCATACGAGCAGTACTTC.

V usage is TRBV29-1 and J usage is TRBJ2-2, with 10 bases identical to TRBD1. Germline CDR1 reads SQVTM; CDR2 reads ANQGSEA. CDR3 length equals 13 residues. The V segment lost 6 bases and the J segment 6 bases; nucleotides outside the gene matches: 4. In nucleotides, the CDR3 is TGCAGCGTACGACAGGGGGCTGCCGGGGAGCTGTTTTTT. It specifies CSVRQGAAGELFF.

The chain has TRBV4-2 and TRBJ2-1; weak D call: TRBD2 (5 bases). The length of the CDR3 is 16 residues. In germline, CDR1 is LGHNA, CDR2 YNFKEQ. Trimming removed 0 bases from V and 4 bases from J, with 13 bases in between. This chain's CDR3 is CASSQDLGSGYNEQFF. DNA for the CDR3: TGTGCCAGCAGCCAAGATCTGGGGAGTGGGTACAATGAGCAGTTCTTC.

This chain uses TRBV27 with TRBJ2-5; 9 bases align to TRBD1. CDR3 size: 14 residues. Germline-derived CDR1 and CDR2 are MNHEY and SMNVEV (reference sequence). The V gene end was trimmed by 7 bases and the J gene end by 7 bases; junction bases not matched to a gene: 10. The CDR3 DNA sequence: TGTGCCAGCACCCCGGACAGGGGTTCCGGGACCCAGTACTTC. This sequence encodes CASTPDRGSGTQYF.

The rearrangement joins TRBV5-1 to TRBJ2-1, with 14 nucleotides matching TRBD2. CDR3 length: 17 residues. CDR1 is SGHRS and CDR2 is YFSETQ in the germline V gene. Unmatched junction bases numbered 14, after V lost 10 bases and J lost 5 bases. The CDR3 sequence: CAGSPGLAGAPHNEQFF. CDR3 nucleotide sequence: TGCGCCGGATCCCCGGGACTAGCGGGAGCACCCCACAATGAGCAGTTCTTC.

In nucleotides, the CDR3 is TGCGCCAGCAGCCTCAAGGGGGGGGATCACGAGCAGTACTTC. It specifies CASSLKGGDHEQYF. The rearrangement joins TRBV5-1 to TRBJ2-7; a weak D match, TRBD2 (7 bases). This CDR3 is 14 amino acids long. The V gene's germline CDR1 is SGHRS and CDR2 YFSETQ. Trimming took 4 bases from V and 5 from J, leaving 16 bases between them. Looking up the rest from reference TRBV5-1 and TRBJ2-7 gives the full variable domain: KAGVTQTPRYLIKTRGQQVTLSCSPISGHRSVSWYQQTPGQGLQFLFEYFSETQRNKGNFPGRFSGRQFSNSRSEMNVSTLELGDSALYLCASSLKGGDHEQYFGPGTRLTVT.

Sample share makes this clone medium-sized. This chain joins TRBV2 and TRBJ1-1; no firm D call. Trimming removed 3 bases from V and 0 bases from J, with 11 bases in between. The CDR3 spans 15 residues. Germline lookup yields CDR1 SNHLY and CDR2 FYNNEI. The chain's CDR3 is CASSETLRLNTEAFF. The CDR3 DNA is TGTGCCAGCAGTGAGACACTCCGTTTGAACACTGAAGCTTTCTTT. Full variable domain (missing parts from reference TRBV2 and TRBJ1-1): EPEVTQTPSHQVTQMGQEVILRCVPISNHLYFYWYRQILGQKVEFLVSFYNNEISEKSEIFDDQFSVERPDGSNFTLKIRSTKLEDSAMYFCASSETLRLNTEAFFGQGTRLTVV.

This rearrangement joins TRBV27 to TRBJ2-1; TRBD1 agrees at 8 bases. CDR1 is MNHEY and CDR2 is SMNVEV in the germline V gene (reference sequence). Germline trimming cut 6 bases from V and 4 bases from J; bases unmatched to any gene: 8. There are 15 residues in the CDR3. CDR3 bases: TGTGCCAGCAGCCGACAGGGGACCCTTTACAATGAGCAGTTCTTC. Its translation: CASSRQGTLYNEQFF.

The chain couples TRBV7-2 to TRBJ1-3; a weak D match, TRBD1 (5 bases). Germline loops: CDR1 SGHTA, CDR2 FQGNSA. V was clipped by 4 bases and J by 0 bases, with 13 bases between them. The CDR3 is made up of 16 amino acids. CDR3 sequence (DNA): TGTGCCAGCAGCTCAGGGCAGCGAAGCTCTGGAAACACCATATATTTT. Protein sequence: CASSSGQRSSGNTIYF.

This clone has only one observation. The gene calls are TRBV24-1 and TRBJ2-1, with a tentative D call TRBD2 (6 bases). CDR1 and CDR2 (germline): KGHDR, SFDVKD. V gave up 4 bases and J gave up 5 bases, with 20 bases separating them. There are 17 residues in the CDR3. The CDR3 loop reads CATSDPSSSGGHNEQFF. In nucleotides, the CDR3 is TGTGCCACCAGTGACCCCTCTAGCTCCGGGGGACACAATGAGCAGTTCTTC.